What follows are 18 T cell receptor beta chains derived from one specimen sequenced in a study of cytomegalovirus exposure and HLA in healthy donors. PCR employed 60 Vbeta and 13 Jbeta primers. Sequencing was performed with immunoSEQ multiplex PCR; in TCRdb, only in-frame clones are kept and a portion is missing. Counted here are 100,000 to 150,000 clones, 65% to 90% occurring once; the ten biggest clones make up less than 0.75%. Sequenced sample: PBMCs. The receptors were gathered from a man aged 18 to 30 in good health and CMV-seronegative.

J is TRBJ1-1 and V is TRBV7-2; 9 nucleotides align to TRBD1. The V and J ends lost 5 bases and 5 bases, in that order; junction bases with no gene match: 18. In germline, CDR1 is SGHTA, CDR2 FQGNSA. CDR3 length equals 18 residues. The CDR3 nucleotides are TGTGCCAGCAGCAAAAGCCCCGGGACAGGGATGTCTTTGACTGAAGCTTTCTTT. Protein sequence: CASSKSPGTGMSLTEAFF.

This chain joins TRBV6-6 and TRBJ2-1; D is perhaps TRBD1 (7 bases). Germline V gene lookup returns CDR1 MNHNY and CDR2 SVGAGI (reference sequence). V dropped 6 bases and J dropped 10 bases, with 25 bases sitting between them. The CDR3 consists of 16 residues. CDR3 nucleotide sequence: TGTGCCAGCAGCCCAGGGACCAGGGGGGCCGTCCAGGAGCAGTTCTTC. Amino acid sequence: CASSPGTRGAVQEQFF.

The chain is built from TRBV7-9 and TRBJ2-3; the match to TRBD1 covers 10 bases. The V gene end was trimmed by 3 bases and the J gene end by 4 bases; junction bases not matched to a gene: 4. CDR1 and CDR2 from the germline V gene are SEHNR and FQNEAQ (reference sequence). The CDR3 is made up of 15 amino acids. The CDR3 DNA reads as TGTGCCAGCAGCTTGGGGACAGGGGATGCAGATACGCAGTATTTT. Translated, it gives CASSLGTGDADTQYF.

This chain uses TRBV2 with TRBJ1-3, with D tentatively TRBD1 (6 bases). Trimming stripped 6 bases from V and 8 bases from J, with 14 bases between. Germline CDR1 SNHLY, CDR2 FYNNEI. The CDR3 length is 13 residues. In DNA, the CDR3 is TGTGCCAGCAGACAGGGTTTCGCGGACACCATATATTTT. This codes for CASRQGFADTIYF.

The CDR3 loop reads CASMWEYSNQPQHF. CDR3 sequence (DNA): TGTGCCAGTATGTGGGAGTATAGCAATCAGCCCCAGCATTTT. The chain carries TRBV19 and TRBJ1-5; D is unclear. The germline CDR1 and CDR2 sequences are LNHDA and SQIVND (reference sequence). The CDR3 is made up of 14 amino acids. The V gene lost 7 bases and the J gene lost 0 bases, with 10 bases spanning the gap.

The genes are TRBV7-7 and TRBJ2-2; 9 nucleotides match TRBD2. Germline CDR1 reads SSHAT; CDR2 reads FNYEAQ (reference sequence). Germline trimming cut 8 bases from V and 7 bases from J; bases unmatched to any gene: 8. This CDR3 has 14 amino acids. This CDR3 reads CASRRGGLNGELFF. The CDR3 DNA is TGTGCCAGCCGGCGGGGGGGCCTTAACGGGGAGCTGTTTTTT.

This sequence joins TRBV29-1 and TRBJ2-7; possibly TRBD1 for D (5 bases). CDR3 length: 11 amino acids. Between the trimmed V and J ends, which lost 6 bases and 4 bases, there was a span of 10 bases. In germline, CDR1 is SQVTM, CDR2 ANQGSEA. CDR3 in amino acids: CSVVDSYEQYF. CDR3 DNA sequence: TGCAGCGTCGTAGACAGTTACGAGCAGTACTTC.

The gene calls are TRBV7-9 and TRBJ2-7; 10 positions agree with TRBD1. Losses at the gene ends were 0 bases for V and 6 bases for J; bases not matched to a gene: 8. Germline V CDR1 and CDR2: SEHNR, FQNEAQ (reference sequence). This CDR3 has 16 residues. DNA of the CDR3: TGTGCCAGCAGCTTAGCGCGGGGACAGGGGAGGTCCGAGCAGTACTTC. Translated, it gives CASSLARGQGRSEQYF.

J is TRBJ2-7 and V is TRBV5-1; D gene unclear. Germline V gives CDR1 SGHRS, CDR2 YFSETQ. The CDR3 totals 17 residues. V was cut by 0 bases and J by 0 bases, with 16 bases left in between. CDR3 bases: TGCGCCAGCAGCTTGGCCACTTCCAGGATTTTCTCCTACGAGCAGTACTTC. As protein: CASSLATSRIFSYEQYF. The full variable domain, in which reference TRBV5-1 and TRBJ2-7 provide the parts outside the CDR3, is KAGVTQTPRYLIKTRGQQVTLSCSPISGHRSVSWYQQTPGQGLQFLFEYFSETQRNKGNFPGRFSGRQFSNSRSEMNVSTLELGDSALYLCASSLATSRIFSYEQYFGPGTRLTVT.

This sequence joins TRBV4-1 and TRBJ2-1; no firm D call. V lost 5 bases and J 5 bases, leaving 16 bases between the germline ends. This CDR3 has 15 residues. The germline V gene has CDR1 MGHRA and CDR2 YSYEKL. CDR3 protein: CASSGVVSSHNEQFF. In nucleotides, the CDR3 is TGCGCCAGCAGCGGAGTCGTGAGTTCCCACAATGAGCAGTTCTTC.

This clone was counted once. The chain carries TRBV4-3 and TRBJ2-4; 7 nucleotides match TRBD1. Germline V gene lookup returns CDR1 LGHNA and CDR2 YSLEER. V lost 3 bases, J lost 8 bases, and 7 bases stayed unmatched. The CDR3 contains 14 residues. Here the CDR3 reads CASSHTTGSHIQYF. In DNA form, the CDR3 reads TGCGCCAGCAGCCACACGACAGGGTCTCACATTCAGTACTTC.

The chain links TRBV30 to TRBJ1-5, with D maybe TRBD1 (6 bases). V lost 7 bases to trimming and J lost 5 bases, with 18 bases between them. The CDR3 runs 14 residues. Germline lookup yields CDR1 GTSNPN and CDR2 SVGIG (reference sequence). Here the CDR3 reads CASKGAGEHQPQHF. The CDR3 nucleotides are TGTGCCTCCAAAGGGGCAGGGGAACATCAGCCCCAGCATTTT. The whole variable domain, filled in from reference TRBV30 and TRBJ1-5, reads SQTIHQWPATLVQPVGSPLSLECTVEGTSNPNLYWYRQAAGRGLQLLFYSVGIGQISSEVPQNLSASRPQDRQFILSSKKLLLSDSGFYLCASKGAGEHQPQHFGDGTRLSIL.

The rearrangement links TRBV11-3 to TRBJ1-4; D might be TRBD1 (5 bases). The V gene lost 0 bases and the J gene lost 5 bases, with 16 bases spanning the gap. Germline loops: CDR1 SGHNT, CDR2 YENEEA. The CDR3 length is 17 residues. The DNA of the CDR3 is TGTGCCAGCAGCTTAGACCAACCGGGACTCAAGAATGAAAAACTGTTTTTT. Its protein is CASSLDQPGLKNEKLFF. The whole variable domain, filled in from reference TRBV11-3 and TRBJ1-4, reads EAGVVQSPRYKIIEKKQPVAFWCNPISGHNTLYWYLQNLGQGPELLIRYENEEAVDDSQLPKDRFSAERLKGVDSTLKIQPAELGDSAVYLCASSLDQPGLKNEKLFFGSGTQLSVL.

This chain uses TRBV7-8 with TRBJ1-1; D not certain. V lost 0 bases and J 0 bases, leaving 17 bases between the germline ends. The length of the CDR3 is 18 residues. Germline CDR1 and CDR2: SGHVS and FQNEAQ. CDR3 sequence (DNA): TGTGCCAGCAGCTTAGCGAGGAGTTTTCATGGTCTGAACACTGAAGCTTTCTTT. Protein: CASSLARSFHGLNTEAFF.

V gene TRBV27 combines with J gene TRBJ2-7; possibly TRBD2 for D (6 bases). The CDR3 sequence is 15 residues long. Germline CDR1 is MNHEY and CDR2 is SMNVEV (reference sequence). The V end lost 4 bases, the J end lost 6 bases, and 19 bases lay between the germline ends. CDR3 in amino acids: CASSSMIHGRSEQYF. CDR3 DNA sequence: TGTGCCAGCAGTTCTATGATACACGGGAGAAGCGAGCAGTACTTC.

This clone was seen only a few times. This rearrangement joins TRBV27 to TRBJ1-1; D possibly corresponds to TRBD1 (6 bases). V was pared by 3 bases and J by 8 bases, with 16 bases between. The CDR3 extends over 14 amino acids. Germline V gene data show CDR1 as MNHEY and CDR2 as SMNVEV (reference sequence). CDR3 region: CASSLYTGIGEAFF. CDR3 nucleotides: TGTGCCAGCAGTTTGTATACAGGGATTGGCGAAGCTTTCTTT.

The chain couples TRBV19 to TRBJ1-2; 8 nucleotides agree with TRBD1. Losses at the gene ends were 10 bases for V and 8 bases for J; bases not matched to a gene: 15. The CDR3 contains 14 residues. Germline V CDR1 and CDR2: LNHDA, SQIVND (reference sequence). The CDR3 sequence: CATAPGTGLPGYTF. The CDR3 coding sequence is TGTGCCACCGCCCCCGGGACAGGCCTCCCGGGCTACACCTTC.

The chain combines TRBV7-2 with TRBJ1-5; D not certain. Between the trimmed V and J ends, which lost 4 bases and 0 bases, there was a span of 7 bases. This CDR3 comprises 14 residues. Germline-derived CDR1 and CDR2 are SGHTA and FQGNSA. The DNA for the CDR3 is TGTGCCAGCAGCTACTTTCTTAGCAATCAGCCCCAGCATTTT. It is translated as CASSYFLSNQPQHF.